The sequence of this T cell receptor beta chain was determined in a study of molecular identifiers for immune sequencing clone quantification. On this clonotype: Given the absence of the conserved phenylalanine or tryptophan at the CDR3 end, a read error is likely.

A single record per CDR3 protein comes from TCRdb applying MiXCR to the PCR reads. There are roughly 630,000 distinct CDR3 sequences in the sample; about 25% occur only once, and approximately 0.75% lies in the top ten. The CDR3 loop spans 14 amino acids. The germline CDR1 and CDR2 sequences are SQVTM and ANQGSEA. The source material was naive CD8+ T cells from blood, with Jurkat cell RNA spiked in. This sample's subset: FACS-sorted CD8+CD4-CCR7+CD45RA+ naive T cells. This clonotype was sampled from a human donor in good health. Some libraries in this study had Jurkat cell RNA spiked in. This chain links TRBV29-1 with TRBJ2-3; 7 positions match TRBD1. The CDR3 nucleotides are TGCAGCGTTGACGCGACCCTCAGGACAGGTACGCAGTATTCT. Translating gives CSVDATLRTGTQYS.